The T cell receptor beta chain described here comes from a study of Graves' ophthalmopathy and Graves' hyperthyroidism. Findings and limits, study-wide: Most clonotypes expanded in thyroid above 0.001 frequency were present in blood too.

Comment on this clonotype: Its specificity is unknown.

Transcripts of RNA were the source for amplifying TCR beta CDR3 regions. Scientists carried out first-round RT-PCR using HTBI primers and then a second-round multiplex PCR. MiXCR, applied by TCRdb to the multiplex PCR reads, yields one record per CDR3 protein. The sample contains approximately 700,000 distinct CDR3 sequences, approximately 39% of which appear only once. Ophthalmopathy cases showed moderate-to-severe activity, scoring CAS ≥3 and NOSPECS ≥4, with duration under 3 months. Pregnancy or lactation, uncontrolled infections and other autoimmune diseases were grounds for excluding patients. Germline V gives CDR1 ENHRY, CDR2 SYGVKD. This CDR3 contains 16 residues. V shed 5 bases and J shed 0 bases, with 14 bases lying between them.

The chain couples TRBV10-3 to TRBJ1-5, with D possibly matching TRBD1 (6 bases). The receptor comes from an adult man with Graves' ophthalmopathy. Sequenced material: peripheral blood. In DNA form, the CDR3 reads TGTGCCATCAGTTACCGGACAGAATATAGCAATCAGCCCCAGCATTTT. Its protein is CAISYRTEYSNQPQHF.